Presented here are 26 T cell receptor beta chains from one specimen sequenced in a study of spatial heterogeneity in lung cancer. Antigens for these TCRs are unknown. Time point here: sample taken at primary tumor resection. Whole-study results and caveats: Counts that tracked tumor mutation counts were those of expanded intratumoral alpha and beta TCRs.

TCRdb recomputed calls from the 5' RACE reads with MiXCR, one row per CDR3 protein. Among about 30,000 distinct CDR3 sequences listed, approximately 7% were seen once. The sequences come from lung tumor tissue, collected at surgery. All receptors come from a male donor with early-stage non-small cell lung cancer.

This clonotype has ten or more counts. The rearrangement links TRBV11-2 to TRBJ2-3; a weak D match, TRBD1 (6 bases). The CDR3 runs 12 residues. Germline lookup yields CDR1 SGHAT and CDR2 FQNNGV. V lost 4 bases to trimming and J lost 8 bases, with 10 bases between them. This CDR3 is CASSSGQITQYF. DNA for the CDR3: TGTGCCAGCAGCTCCGGACAGATTACGCAGTATTTT.

This clonotype was counted at least ten times. The chain uses TRBV28 and TRBJ1-5; D unclear. CDR3 length equals 12 residues. Germline CDR1 MDHEN, CDR2 SYDVKM. V lost 2 bases and J 9 bases, leaving 8 bases between the germline ends. This chain's CDR3 is CASSLARRPQHF. CDR3 bases: TGTGCCAGCAGTTTAGCCCGACGGCCCCAGCATTTT. Together with reference TRBV28 and TRBJ1-5, the CDR3 gives the full variable domain: DVKVTQSSRYLVKRTGEKVFLECVQDMDHENMFWYRQDPGLGLRLIYFSYDVKMKEKGDIPEGYSVSREKKERFSLILESASTNQTSMYLCASSLARRPQHFGDGTRLSIL.

V and J are TRBV10-1 and TRBJ1-6; a possible D gene is TRBD1 (5 bases). With 6 bases removed from V and 8 bases from J, the gap between germline ends came to 8 bases. Germline V gene lookup returns CDR1 WNHNN and CDR2 SYGVQD (reference sequence). This CDR3 has 12 amino acids. This CDR3 is CASSQGDSPLHF. The CDR3 DNA reads as TGCGCCAGCAGCCAAGGGGATTCACCCCTCCACTTT.

This clonotype occurred many times. The chain links TRBV5-1 to TRBJ1-3, with TRBD1 matching 7 bases. Germline CDR1 is SGHRS and CDR2 is YFSETQ. The CDR3 is 16 residues long. V shed 3 bases, J shed 2 bases, and the junction held 8 bases outside the gene matches. The CDR3 DNA sequence: TGCGCCAGCAGCTCCAAGACAGGGCCGACTGGAAACACCATATATTTT. The encoded protein is CASSSKTGPTGNTIYF.

This clonotype has only one observation. This could be a read error, since a much larger clone is one nucleotide away. The chain couples TRBV7-9 to TRBJ1-1; tentative D call: TRBD1 (6 bases). Per germline, CDR1 SEHNR and CDR2 FQNEAQ (reference sequence). V gave up 10 bases and J gave up 2 bases, with 14 bases separating them. The CDR3 sequence is 13 residues long. The CDR3 DNA reads TGTGCCAACAGTCAGGGGAGTAACACTGAAGCTTTCTTT. It encodes CANSQGSNTEAFF. Looking up the rest from reference TRBV7-9 and TRBJ1-1 gives the full variable domain: DTGVSQNPRHKITKRGQNVTFRCDPISEHNRLYWYRQTLGQGPEFLTYFQNEAQLEKSRLLSDRFSAERPKGSFSTLEIQRTEQGDSAMYLCANSQGSNTEAFFGQGTRLTVV.

This chain joins TRBV4-1 and TRBJ2-3, with unresolved D. Between the trimmed V and J ends, which lost 0 bases and 2 bases, there was a span of 9 bases. CDR3 size: 15 residues. The germline CDR1 and CDR2 sequences are MGHRA and YSYEKL. The CDR3, as DNA: TGCGCCAGCAGCCAAGAGGCCAGCCCCACAGATACGCAGTATTTT. Protein product: CASSQEASPTDTQYF.

This clonotype is classed as medium-sized (0.01 to 0.1%). The gene calls are TRBV7-2 and TRBJ2-3, with unresolved D. CDR1 is SGHTA, CDR2 FQGNSA, per germline. V was clipped by 3 bases and J by 6 bases, with 10 bases between them. The CDR3 consists of 13 residues. Here the CDR3 reads CASSFVPGDTQYF. In DNA, the CDR3 is TGTGCCAGCAGCTTCGTTCCCGGGGATACGCAGTATTTT.

This clonotype was recorded at least ten times. The CDR3 DNA sequence: TGTGCCAGCAGCCAAAGACCGGGACAGGGCACAGATACGCAGTATTTT. Translating gives CASSQRPGQGTDTQYF. The rearrangement joins TRBV4-2 to TRBJ2-3, with TRBD1 identical over 8 bases. This CDR3 contains 16 residues. Germline CDR1 reads LGHNA; CDR2 reads YNFKEQ. The junction had 5 bases not matched to a gene; V was cut back by 2 bases and J by 1 base.

There are many counts of this clonotype. The chain is built from TRBV20-1 and TRBJ2-3; the D gene could be TRBD1 or TRBD2 (7 bases each). Trimming took off 6 bases at V and 6 bases at J, with 22 bases between the two ends. The CDR3 contains 15 residues. Per the germline V gene, CDR1 is DFQATT and CDR2 is SNEGSKA (reference sequence). The CDR3 sequence: CSARAGGEGADTQYF. The CDR3 region has the DNA TGCAGTGCCCGTGCCGGCGGGGAGGGGGCCGATACGCAGTATTTT.

This clonotype was seen a handful of times. This sequence joins TRBV28 and TRBJ1-6; D perhaps matches TRBD1 (5 bases). Germline lookup yields CDR1 MDHEN and CDR2 SYDVKM. Deletions cut 5 bases from V and 9 bases from J, with 17 bases between. CDR3 length: 15 amino acids. The CDR3 sequence: CASSLLPAGTSPLHF. CDR3 in DNA: TGTGCCAGCAGTCTTCTCCCGGCGGGGACTTCACCCCTCCACTTT.

In this sample, this clonotype turned up many times. A read error may produce the germline difference seen at one junction end. This chain links TRBV5-1 with TRBJ2-7; 10 bases map to TRBD1. The CDR3 spans 14 residues. Per germline, CDR1 SGHRS and CDR2 YFSETQ. The CDR3 spells CASSLETGGGEQYF. The CDR3 DNA reads TGCGCCAGCAGTTTGGAGACAGGGGGCGGCGAGCAGTACTTC.

This clonotype was seen many times. This rearrangement joins TRBV14 to TRBJ2-6; tentatively, D is TRBD1 or TRBD2 (5 bases each). The length of the CDR3 is 15 residues. Trimming cost V 2 bases and J 3 bases, with 8 bases left between them. Germline V gives CDR1 SGHDN, CDR2 FVKESK. DNA for the CDR3: TGTGCCAGCAGCCAACTGGGGGTTGGGGCCAACGTCCTGACTTTC. As protein: CASSQLGVGANVLTF.

This clonotype was seen at least ten times. The chain employs TRBV10-3 and TRBJ1-2; the D gene is possibly TRBD1 (5 bases). Trimming shortened V by 6 bases and J by 3 bases, and 8 bases separated the two germline ends. The germline CDR1 and CDR2 sequences are ENHRY and SYGVKD. The CDR3 is 12 residues long. The CDR3 DNA reads as TGTGCCATCAGGACGGGGGACTATGGCTACACCTTC. Protein product: CAIRTGDYGYTF.

This clonotype has only a few counts. The gene calls are TRBV2 and TRBJ2-5; D might be TRBD1 (5 bases). The CDR3 covers 14 residues. The ends were cut back, 11 bases at V and 2 bases at J, with 18 bases in the middle. Germline V gives CDR1 SNHLY, CDR2 FYNNEI. CDR3: CACKGLLGQETQYF. The CDR3 DNA reads TGTGCCTGCAAGGGGTTGCTGGGACAAGAGACCCAGTACTTC.

This clonotype was counted a few times. The chain employs TRBV5-1 and TRBJ2-7; D remains unclear. CDR3 length equals 15 residues. From germline, CDR1 is SGHRS and CDR2 YFSETQ. V shed 0 bases and J shed 5 bases, with 15 bases lying between them. The DNA for the CDR3 is TGCGCCAGCAGCTTGGCCGGGCAGGCGGAGCACGAGCAGTACTTC. Translated, it gives CASSLAGQAEHEQYF.

A few counts support this clonotype. This rearrangement joins TRBV19 to TRBJ2-1; 8 bases fit TRBD1. Germline CDR1 reads LNHDA; CDR2 reads SQIVND (reference sequence). Trimming cost V 5 bases and J 3 bases; bases outside gene matches: 9. There are 16 residues in the CDR3. CDR3 amino acids: CASSSKRDRYYNEQFF. As DNA, the CDR3 is TGTGCCAGTAGTTCAAAACGGGACAGGTACTACAATGAGCAGTTCTTC.

There are many counts of this clonotype. V gene TRBV6-2 or TRBV6-3 combines with J gene TRBJ2-4, with a possible D match to TRBD1 (6 bases). V lost 4 bases, J lost 0 bases, and 16 bases lay in between. Germline assignment: CDR1 MNHEY and CDR2 SVGEGT. This CDR3 spans 17 amino acids. CDR3 sequence reads: CASSLGLQGIAKNIQYF. In DNA form, the CDR3 reads TGTGCCAGCAGTTTAGGACTGCAGGGGATAGCCAAAAACATTCAGTACTTC.

This clonotype was seen many times. The chain employs TRBV6-5 and TRBJ2-2, with D perhaps given as TRBD1 or TRBD2 (5 bases each). Germline lookup yields CDR1 MNHEY and CDR2 SVGAGI. This CDR3 contains 16 residues. Between the trimmed V and J ends, which lost 5 bases and 10 bases, there was a span of 23 bases. The CDR3 DNA reads as TGTGCCAGCAGTGCCCGCCTGGGACCATCAGTTGTGGAGCTGTTTTTT. This sequence encodes CASSARLGPSVVELFF.

This clonotype has only a few counts. V is TRBV29-1 and J is TRBJ2-3; TRBD1 matches 9 bases. The CDR3 length is 14 residues. The V gene's germline CDR1 is SQVTM and CDR2 ANQGSEA. The V gene end was trimmed by 7 bases and the J gene end by 4 bases; junction bases not matched to a gene: 9. The CDR3 DNA reads as TGCAGCGCTGGGGGACAGGGTGGATCAGATACGCAGTATTTT. Amino acid sequence: CSAGGQGGSDTQYF.

This clonotype was observed at least ten times. CDR3: CASSFATASTDTQYF. In DNA, the CDR3 is TGCGCCAGCAGCTTCGCGACAGCAAGCACAGATACGCAGTATTTT. This chain uses TRBV5-1 with TRBJ2-3, with a weak D call TRBD1 (5 bases). The CDR3 is made up of 15 amino acids. The V end lost 2 bases, the J end lost 0 bases, and 10 bases lay between the germline ends. Germline CDR1 SGHRS, CDR2 YFSETQ.

This clonotype was seen repeatedly, ten times or more. The genes are TRBV20-1 and TRBJ2-1; 7 bases map to TRBD2. The CDR3 covers 16 residues. The germline V gene encodes CDR1 DFQATT and CDR2 SNEGSKA (reference sequence). With 2 bases clipped from V and 3 bases from J, the junction kept 10 bases outside the gene matches. CDR3 bases: TGCAGTGCTAGAAAAGAAGCGAGCGGGGTCTACAATGAGCAGTTCTTC. Translated, it gives CSARKEASGVYNEQFF.

This clonotype was observed many times. The V gene is TRBV7-9, the J gene TRBJ2-3; D is possibly TRBD1 (6 bases). The CDR3 runs 15 residues. Trimming left V 1 base short and J 1 base short, with 9 bases between. CDR1 is SEHNR and CDR2 is FQNEAQ in the germline V gene (reference sequence). In nucleotides, the CDR3 is TGTGCCAGCAGCTTAGAGGCAGGGGGCACAGATACGCAGTATTTT. Translated: CASSLEAGGTDTQYF.

This clonotype appeared many times. This chain links TRBV27 with TRBJ2-7; D is perhaps TRBD1 (5 bases). Looked up from germline, CDR1 is MNHEY and CDR2 is SMNVEV (reference sequence). The CDR3 runs to 14 residues. V gave up 9 bases and J gave up 0 bases, with 15 bases separating them. Here the CDR3 reads CARPLDNYSYEQYF. CDR3 in DNA: TGTGCCAGACCCTTGGACAACTACTCCTACGAGCAGTACTTC.

This chain uses TRBV7-2 with TRBJ1-1; no clear D. This CDR3 is 13 amino acids long. Germline V gives CDR1 SGHTA, CDR2 FQGNSA. V was cut by 2 bases and J by 7 bases, with 11 bases left in between. Here the CDR3 DNA reads TGTGCCAGCAGCTTAAGCGGACTTCTTGAAGCTTTCTTT. Protein sequence: CASSLSGLLEAFF.

This clonotype came up many times. The chain joins TRBV24-1 to TRBJ2-6, with D perhaps matching TRBD1 or TRBD2 (5 bases each). The CDR3 is 17 amino acids. V was cut by 4 bases and J by 0 bases, with 12 bases left in between. CDR1 is KGHDR and CDR2 is SFDVKD in the germline V gene. The CDR3 DNA reads as TGTGCCACCAGTGAGGCCGGGACGGACTCTGGGGCCAACGTCCTGACTTTC. It encodes CATSEAGTDSGANVLTF.

This clonotype showed up many times. The CDR3 coding sequence is TGCAGTGCTTTTGAATTTTCGGGACCCTTTAGCTCCTACGAGCAGTACTTC. Translated: CSAFEFSGPFSSYEQYF. The chain links TRBV20-1 to TRBJ2-7, with D possibly being TRBD1 or TRBD2 (5 bases each). Trimming stripped 5 bases from V and 0 bases from J, with 23 bases between. The CDR3 has 17 amino acids. CDR1 DFQATT and CDR2 SNEGSKA come from the germline V gene (reference sequence).